Following are 7 T cell receptor beta chains from one sample sequenced in a study of cytomegalovirus exposure and HLA in healthy donors. The PCR employed 60 Vbeta primers together with 13 Jbeta primers. Some clones are missing from TCRdb's copy, which holds only in-frame ones; the method was immunoSEQ multiplex PCR. Its listing shows about 210,000 clones. Sequencing was done on a sample of PBMCs. These receptors were collected from a woman between 25 and 40 years old in good health and CMV-seropositive.

This sequence joins TRBV30 and TRBJ2-3; D call uncertain. The germline V gene has CDR1 GTSNPN and CDR2 SVGIG (reference sequence). This CDR3 has 12 amino acids. The V and J ends lost 2 bases and 4 bases respectively, with 7 bases between them. CDR3 loop: CAWSLRADTQYF. As DNA, the CDR3 is TGTGCCTGGAGTTTAAGAGCAGATACGCAGTATTTT.

This chain uses TRBV18 with TRBJ2-3, with a tentative D call TRBD2 (6 bases). The V end lost 5 bases, the J end lost 6 bases, and 15 bases lay between the germline ends. Germline CDR1 is KGHSH and CDR2 is LQKENI. The CDR3 extends over 14 amino acids. CDR3 residues: CASSYGSELDTQYF. The DNA for the CDR3 is TGTGCCAGCTCATACGGGAGTGAGCTTGATACGCAGTATTTT.

The chain couples TRBV11-3 to TRBJ1-1; D gene ambiguous. The V and J ends lost 4 bases and 5 bases respectively, with 8 bases between them. This CDR3 spans 12 amino acids. Germline CDR1 is SGHNT and CDR2 is YENEEA. CDR3 sequence (DNA): TGTGCCAGCAGCTCGTTCGGGACTGAAGCTTTCTTT. This sequence encodes CASSSFGTEAFF. Looking up the rest from reference TRBV11-3 and TRBJ1-1 gives the full variable domain: EAGVVQSPRYKIIEKKQPVAFWCNPISGHNTLYWYLQNLGQGPELLIRYENEEAVDDSQLPKDRFSAERLKGVDSTLKIQPAELGDSAVYLCASSSFGTEAFFGQGTRLTVV.

The CDR3 nucleotides are TGCAGCGTATATCGTACAGGGAGTGGGTTTGGCTATGGCTACACCTTC. It specifies CSVYRTGSGFGYGYTF. J is TRBJ1-2 and V is TRBV29-1; weak D call: TRBD1 (6 bases). Deletions cut 6 bases from V and 4 bases from J, with 24 bases between. The CDR3 is 16 residues long. Germline CDR1 and CDR2: SQVTM and ANQGSEA.

V and J are TRBV11-2 and TRBJ1-4; a weak D match, TRBD1 (6 bases). The V end was cut by 0 bases, the J end by 16 bases, with 18 bases between. This CDR3 region has 14 residues. Germline CDR1 is SGHAT and CDR2 is FQNNGV. The CDR3 DNA reads as TGTGCCAGCAGCTTAGAAGGGGATCCGGGACAAGGGTTTTTT. Its translation: CASSLEGDPGQGFF.

J is TRBJ2-7 and V is TRBV25-1, with TRBD2 matching over 7 bases. CDR1 is MGHDK and CDR2 is SYGVNS in the germline V gene. The V segment lost 4 bases and the J segment 4 bases; nucleotides outside the gene matches: 10. The length of the CDR3 is 15 residues. The CDR3 loop reads CASSGDYFLPYEQYF. The CDR3 DNA follows: TGTGCCAGCAGTGGGGACTATTTCTTACCTTACGAGCAGTACTTC.

This chain connects TRBV7-9 to TRBJ2-1, with 12 bases matching TRBD2. The CDR3 extends over 15 amino acids. The germline gives CDR1 SEHNR, CDR2 FQNEAQ (reference sequence). The J segment lost 7 bases and the V segment lost 1 base, leaving 2 bases of the junction unmatched. The CDR3 protein is CASSLGLAGGNEQFF. CDR3 nucleotides: TGTGCCAGCAGCTTAGGGCTAGCGGGGGGGAATGAGCAGTTCTTC.